Listed here are 7 T cell receptor beta chains from one sample, sequenced in a study of graft-versus-host responses after intestinal transplantation. TCRdb keeps only in-frame clones here, not all; method: immunoSEQ multiplex PCR. The sample includes 4,800 or so clones, over 75% of them seen just once. Intraepithelial lymphocytes and lamina propria lymphocytes were released through processing of graft tissue. This specimen consisted of ileum tissue, obtained 156 days after intestinal transplant. These receptors came from a human patient who received an intestinal transplant, so some T cells may come from the graft donor.

The V call is TRBV5-1, the J call TRBJ2-5, with D uncertain. CDR3 size: 18 residues. The V gene's germline CDR1 is SGHRS and CDR2 YFSETQ. V was cut by 2 bases and J by 5 bases, with 25 bases left in between. In DNA form, the CDR3 reads TGCGCCAGCAGCTTACCCCAAGGTACCCCACGCGTCAAGGAGACCCAGTACTTC. The encoded protein is CASSLPQGTPRVKETQYF. The whole variable domain, filled in from reference TRBV5-1 and TRBJ2-5, reads KAGVTQTPRYLIKTRGQQVTLSCSPISGHRSVSWYQQTPGQGLQFLFEYFSETQRNKGNFPGRFSGRQFSNSRSEMNVSTLELGDSALYLCASSLPQGTPRVKETQYFGPGTRLLVL.

This rearrangement joins TRBV10-2 to TRBJ2-3, with 14 bases that match TRBD2. This CDR3 is built from 19 residues. CDR1 WSHSY and CDR2 SAAADI come from the germline V gene. J lost 1 base, V lost 8 bases, and 14 bases had no gene match. CDR3 sequence: CASRRSGTSGSSGTDTQYF. CDR3 in DNA: TGCGCCAGCCGACGGTCCGGGACTAGCGGGAGCTCGGGCACAGATACGCAGTATTTT.

The chain recombines TRBV27 with TRBJ2-1; D not resolved. The CDR3 is 13 amino acids. V was trimmed by 3 bases and J by 4 bases, leaving 7 bases between them. Germline V gene sequence: CDR1 MNHEY, CDR2 SMNVEV (reference sequence). The CDR3 sequence: CASSFFGYNEQFF. CDR3 bases: TGTGCCAGCAGTTTTTTCGGATACAATGAGCAGTTCTTC.

The V call is TRBV6-5, the J call TRBJ2-2; 11 bases line up with TRBD1. CDR1 and CDR2 from the germline V gene are MNHEY and SVGAGI. CDR3 length equals 15 residues. Germline trimming cut 7 bases from V and 6 bases from J; bases unmatched to any gene: 7. The CDR3 protein is CASNRAGQGAGELFF. The CDR3 coding sequence is TGTGCCAGCAACAGGGCGGGACAGGGGGCCGGGGAGCTGTTTTTT.

The chain combines TRBV5-6 with TRBJ2-7; no clear D. Germline V gene lookup returns CDR1 SGHDT and CDR2 YYEEEE. Trimming left V 4 bases short and J 0 bases short, with 11 bases between. The CDR3 spans 14 residues. The CDR3 reads CASSLLGNSYEQYF. CDR3 nucleotide sequence: TGTGCCAGCAGCCTGCTGGGCAACTCCTACGAGCAGTACTTC. Together with reference TRBV5-6 and TRBJ2-7, the CDR3 gives the full variable domain: DAGVTQSPTHLIKTRGQQVTLRCSPKSGHDTVSWYQQALGQGPQFIFQYYEEEERQRGNFPDRFSGHQFPNYSSELNVNALLLGDSALYLCASSLLGNSYEQYFGPGTRLTVT.

The genes are TRBV5-4 and TRBJ2-5, with unresolved D. CDR3 length: 11 residues. The germline V and J ends were trimmed by 3 bases and 1 base, with 1 base remaining between them. Germline V lookup: CDR1 SGHNT, CDR2 YYREEE (reference sequence). CDR3 residues: CASSSQETQYF. The CDR3 DNA follows: TGTGCCAGCAGCTCCCAAGAGACCCAGTACTTC. The complete variable domain, with remaining parts taken from reference TRBV5-4 and TRBJ2-5, reads ETGVTQSPTHLIKTRGQQVTLRCSSQSGHNTVSWYQQALGQGPQFIFQYYREEENGRGNFPPRFSGLQFPNYSSELNVNALELDDSALYLCASSSQETQYFGPGTRLLVL.

The chain uses TRBV7-2 and TRBJ2-7; no definite D call. The germline V gene encodes CDR1 SGHTA and CDR2 FQGNSA. V shed 4 bases and J shed 2 bases, with 3 bases lying between them. This CDR3 is built from 11 residues. The CDR3 region is CASSSTYEQYF. The CDR3 region has the DNA TGTGCCAGCAGCTCTACCTACGAGCAGTACTTC.